This T cell receptor (beta chain) was captured in a study of T cell clones after liver transplantation. For the study at large: A pre-transplant mixed lymphocyte reaction with TCRbeta sequencing defined graft-donor-reactive clones followed in post-transplant blood. Draws occurred before transplant, before withdrawal, and after complete or failed withdrawal. Study findings and constraints: Graft donor-reactive T cells may have migrated into the graft rather than being deleted.

The CDR3 covers 12 residues. V was cut by 4 bases and J by 1 base, with 6 bases left in between. Per germline, CDR1 SGHRS and CDR2 YFSETQ. Produced via immunoSEQ multiplex PCR; TCRdb's table is partial and in-frame only. The sample includes some 120,000 clones, 75% to 95% of them seen just once. For this clone: The antigen is unknown.

This clonotype was sampled from a human patient who received a liver transplant. Some of the T cells might come from the graft donor. The starting material was CD4+ T cells from blood, obtained 12 months after liver transplant. The chain combines TRBV5-1 with TRBJ2-7; D uncertain. The CDR3 DNA reads as TGCGCCAGCAGCGGCAGTTCCTACGAGCAGTACTTC. Amino acids: CASSGSSYEQYF. Full variable domain (remainder filled in from reference TRBV5-1 and TRBJ2-7): KAGVTQTPRYLIKTRGQQVTLSCSPISGHRSVSWYQQTPGQGLQFLFEYFSETQRNKGNFPGRFSGRQFSNSRSEMNVSTLELGDSALYLCASSGSSYEQYFGPGTRLTVT.